Below, 25 T cell receptor beta chains from the same sample are listed, as sequenced in a study of shared clonotypes between healthy human individuals. Clones were sequenced by immunoSEQ multiplex PCR, and TCRdb holds only the in-frame ones, with some missing. This sample has about 1,800,000 clones; approximately 94% occur once, and the top ten carry more than 0.95%. The naive CD8 population came from CD45RO-negative cells selected for CCR7, without terminally differentiated effector memory CD45RA+ cells. Sequenced: naive CD8+ T cells sorted from blood. The receptor set was obtained from a man aged 18 to 29 in good health.

The chain joins TRBV10-2 to TRBJ2-2, with 10 bases fitting TRBD2. This CDR3 contains 17 residues. The V segment lost 2 bases and the J segment 3 bases; nucleotides outside the gene matches: 6. Germline values: CDR1 WSHSY, CDR2 SAAADI. CDR3 sequence: CASSEILAGEYTGELFF. The CDR3 DNA sequence: TGCGCCAGCAGTGAGATCCTAGCGGGAGAGTACACCGGGGAGCTGTTTTTT.

The chain carries TRBV28 and TRBJ2-3; D is possibly TRBD2 (6 bases). CDR1 MDHEN and CDR2 SYDVKM come from the germline V gene. Between the trimmed V and J ends, which lost 3 bases and 2 bases, there was a span of 12 bases. The CDR3 extends over 15 amino acids. The CDR3 coding sequence is TGTGCCAGCAGTTTGTTAGCGGATCTCACAGATACGCAGTATTTT. Translating it yields CASSLLADLTDTQYF.

This clone was recorded only once. The V gene is TRBV6-5, the J gene TRBJ1-1, with 7 bases lining up with TRBD1. Germline V CDR1 and CDR2: MNHEY, SVGAGI. The CDR3 contains 16 residues. V lost 2 bases and J lost 5; bases outside the gene matches: 11. Here the CDR3 reads CASSYGGGAVNTEAFF. CDR3 nucleotide sequence: TGTGCCAGCAGTTACGGAGGGGGCGCGGTTAATACTGAAGCTTTCTTT.

J is TRBJ2-7 and V is TRBV7-8, with 10 bases matching TRBD2. V gave up 5 bases and J gave up 4 bases; unmatched junction bases: 11. The CDR3 spans 16 residues. CDR1 and CDR2 (germline): SGHVS, FQNEAQ. CDR3 amino acids: CASSARGPSGSYEQYF. For the CDR3, the DNA is TGTGCCAGCAGCGCCCGAGGCCCTAGCGGGAGTTACGAGCAGTACTTC.

The sample holds one count of this clone. The chain uses TRBV7-9 and TRBJ2-1; the match to TRBD2 covers 13 bases. Looked up from germline, CDR1 is SEHNR and CDR2 is FQNEAQ (reference sequence). The CDR3 totals 19 residues. With V trimmed by 4 bases and J by 0 bases, 9 bases remained unmatched. CDR3 nucleotides: TGTGCCAGCAGCTCAGCCGGACTAGCGGGAGCCCTCTCCTACAATGAGCAGTTCTTC. This sequence encodes CASSSAGLAGALSYNEQFF.

J is TRBJ1-4 and V is TRBV13; D unclear. Trimming took off 0 bases at V and 4 bases at J, with 15 bases between the two ends. This CDR3 is 17 amino acids long. The germline CDR1 and CDR2 sequences are PRHDT and FYEKMQ (reference sequence). The CDR3 loop is CASSLGELGAINEKLFF. The DNA of the CDR3 is TGTGCCAGCAGCTTAGGGGAGTTAGGCGCGATTAATGAAAAACTGTTTTTT. The whole variable domain, remainder taken from reference TRBV13 and TRBJ1-4, is AAGVIQSPRHLIKEKRETATLKCYPIPRHDTVYWYQQGPGQDPQFLISFYEKMQSDKGSIPDRFSAQQFSDYHSELNMSSLELGDSALYFCASSLGELGAINEKLFFGSGTQLSVL.

The V gene is TRBV6-5, the J gene TRBJ2-2, with 8 positions matching TRBD2. This CDR3 region has 15 residues. Unmatched junction bases numbered 7, after V lost 7 bases and J lost 3 bases. Germline loops: CDR1 MNHEY, CDR2 SVGAGI. The CDR3, as DNA: TGTGCCAGCACCCAACTAGCGGTTCACACCGGGGAGCTGTTTTTT. Translated, it gives CASTQLAVHTGELFF.

The chain employs TRBV5-6 and TRBJ2-1; 8 bases map to TRBD1. With V trimmed by 4 bases and J by 2 bases, 5 bases remained unmatched. Per the germline V gene, CDR1 is SGHDT and CDR2 is YYEEEE. This CDR3 contains 15 residues. CDR3 amino acids: CASSNRGSPYNEQFF. In DNA, the CDR3 is TGTGCCAGCAGCAACAGGGGGTCACCCTACAATGAGCAGTTCTTC.

As to this clone: Different DNA sequences within this sample yield the same CDR3. The chain links TRBV6-1 to TRBJ2-7; 7 bases agree with TRBD1. Germline V gene sequence: CDR1 MNHNS, CDR2 SASEGT. The CDR3 runs 13 residues. After removal of 5 bases from V and 2 bases from J, the junction contained 3 bases not matched to a gene. The CDR3 bases are TGTGCCAGCAGTCCGACAGGGCCCTACGAGCAGTACTTC. Translated: CASSPTGPYEQYF.

CDR3 DNA: TGTGCCAGCAGTGCCGAGGGCAGGGGGCAGGACGAGCAGTACTTC. It codes for CASSAEGRGQDEQYF. The rearrangement uses TRBV2 and TRBJ2-7, with 8 positions matching TRBD1. The J segment lost 5 bases and the V segment lost 4 bases, leaving 10 bases of the junction unmatched. The germline V gene has CDR1 SNHLY and CDR2 FYNNEI. The CDR3 has 15 amino acids.

The chain uses TRBV5-4 and TRBJ2-1; 8 bases are shared with TRBD2. This CDR3 is 18 amino acids long. Unmatched junction bases numbered 8, after V lost 0 bases and J lost 0 bases. Germline CDR1 is SGHNT and CDR2 is YYREEE (reference sequence). The CDR3 sequence: CASSLGGSGILSYNEQFF. CDR3 DNA: TGTGCCAGCAGCTTGGGTGGTAGCGGGATACTCTCCTACAATGAGCAGTTCTTC.

The chain uses TRBV11-3 and TRBJ2-7, with D hard to call. With 1 base removed from V and 3 bases from J, the gap between germline ends came to 10 bases. This CDR3 has 14 amino acids. Looked up from germline, CDR1 is SGHNT and CDR2 is YENEEA. As DNA, the CDR3 is TGTGCCAGCAGCTTAGGGCCAGACGGCTACGAGCAGTACTTC. Translation: CASSLGPDGYEQYF.

V gene TRBV7-2 combines with J gene TRBJ2-7; 8 bases align to TRBD2. Germline V CDR1 and CDR2: SGHTA, FQGNSA. J was trimmed by 3 bases and V by 6 bases; bases with no gene match: 7. This CDR3 comprises 14 residues. The CDR3: CASSLTRGGYEQYF. CDR3 nucleotide sequence: TGTGCCAGCAGTCTCACCCGGGGGGGCTACGAGCAGTACTTC. Together with reference TRBV7-2 and TRBJ2-7, the CDR3 gives the full variable domain: GAGVSQSPSNKVTEKGKDVELRCDPISGHTALYWYRQSLGQGLEFLIYFQGNSAPDKSGLPSDRFSAERTGGSVSTLTIQRTQQEDSAVYLCASSLTRGGYEQYFGPGTRLTVT.

The chain joins TRBV27 to TRBJ1-4, with D possibly matching TRBD1 (6 bases). Trimming removed 4 bases at V and 7 bases at J, with 13 bases between. Germline lookup yields CDR1 MNHEY and CDR2 SMNVEV (reference sequence). The length of the CDR3 is 14 residues. Written as DNA, the CDR3 is TGTGCCAGCAGTTCCCGGGGGGGCAGTGAAAAACTGTTTTTT. Residues: CASSSRGGSEKLFF.

Note on this clone: Other DNA sequences within the sample encode an identical CDR3. The chain employs TRBV2 and TRBJ2-7; D is ambiguous. The CDR3 spans 13 residues. Trimming stripped 3 bases from V and 2 bases from J, with 8 bases between. Germline values: CDR1 SNHLY, CDR2 FYNNEI. The CDR3 bases are TGTGCCAGCAGTGAGGGTTCCCCCTACGAGCAGTACTTC. Its protein product is CASSEGSPYEQYF.

The CDR3 bases are TGTGCCAGCAGTTTACTAGCGGGAGGGCTTGAGCAGTTCTTC. Translating gives CASSLLAGGLEQFF. The chain employs TRBV28 and TRBJ2-1; 12 nucleotides line up with TRBD2. This CDR3 region has 14 residues. V lost 2 bases and J lost 9; bases outside the gene matches: 2. In germline, CDR1 is MDHEN, CDR2 SYDVKM.

J is TRBJ2-7 and V is TRBV7-8; D is ambiguous. V was pared by 0 bases and J by 5 bases, with 5 bases between. The CDR3 length is 12 residues. Germline CDR1 SGHVS, CDR2 FQNEAQ. The CDR3 coding sequence is TGTGCCAGCAGCTTAGCGTGGGACGAGCAGTACTTC. This codes for CASSLAWDEQYF.

As for this clone: The same CDR3 is also encoded by other DNA sequences in this sample. V is TRBV2 and J is TRBJ1-1; unclear D gene. Deletions cut 4 bases from V and 1 base from J, with 4 bases between. Looked up from germline, CDR1 is SNHLY and CDR2 is FYNNEI. The CDR3 loop spans 12 amino acids. CDR3 protein: CASSGSNTEAFF. The CDR3 DNA follows: TGTGCCAGCAGTGGATCGAACACTGAAGCTTTCTTT.

This chain joins TRBV27 and TRBJ2-7, with 12 nucleotides matching TRBD1. The V gene's germline CDR1 is MNHEY and CDR2 SMNVEV (reference sequence). V was pared by 6 bases and J by 6 bases, with 9 bases of the junction left unmatched. The CDR3 runs to 15 residues. The CDR3, as DNA: TGTGCCAGCAGCCTATCACCGGGACAGGGGGCCGAGCAGTACTTC. It specifies CASSLSPGQGAEQYF.

This clone turned up a few times. The chain employs TRBV5-1 and TRBJ2-7; D remains ambiguous. This CDR3 region has 13 residues. The germline CDR1 and CDR2 sequences are SGHRS and YFSETQ. V lost 2 bases to trimming and J lost 5 bases, with 11 bases between them. The CDR3 is CASSLTYNNEQYF. The CDR3 coding sequence is TGCGCCAGCAGCTTAACCTACAATAACGAGCAGTACTTC.

The J gene is TRBJ1-2, the V gene TRBV28; D is unclear. V was shortened by 6 bases and J by 4 bases, with 18 bases between the two germline ends. CDR1 is MDHEN and CDR2 is SYDVKM in the germline V gene. The CDR3 extends over 15 amino acids. The CDR3 spells CASSPEGTSSYGYTF. The CDR3, as DNA: TGTGCCAGCAGCCCGGAGGGCACCTCATCCTATGGCTACACCTTC.

The sample holds one count of this clone. The rearrangement joins TRBV5-4 to TRBJ2-7; D is undetermined. Per the germline V gene, CDR1 is SGHNT and CDR2 is YYREEE (reference sequence). Trimming took off 0 bases at V and 2 bases at J, with 9 bases between the two ends. This CDR3 contains 14 residues. The CDR3 here is CASSLGQSAYEQYF. The CDR3 nucleotides read TGTGCCAGCAGCTTGGGGCAAAGTGCCTACGAGCAGTACTTC.

The V and J genes are TRBV19 and TRBJ2-5; 9 nucleotides align to TRBD2. CDR1 LNHDA and CDR2 SQIVND come from the germline V gene (reference sequence). V lost 11 bases, J lost 2 bases, and 9 bases stayed unmatched. The CDR3 is made up of 14 amino acids. CDR3 coding DNA: TGTGCCTCCAAACGGGCGGGAGGGCAAGAGACCCAGTACTTC. Its translation is CASKRAGGQETQYF.

The chain recombines TRBV18 with TRBJ2-7; a possible D gene is TRBD2 (5 bases). The germline gives CDR1 KGHSH, CDR2 LQKENI. Trimming shortened V by 2 bases and J by 7 bases, and 9 bases separated the two germline ends. The CDR3 sequence is 12 residues long. The CDR3 DNA reads TGTGCCAGCTCACCAAGCGGCTGGGAGCAGTACTTC. Residues: CASSPSGWEQYF.

For this clone: A junction boundary mismatches the germline segment, possibly from a read error. V is TRBV11-2 and J is TRBJ2-7, with D possibly matching TRBD1 (6 bases). CDR1 is SGHAT and CDR2 is FQNNGV in the germline V gene. This CDR3 is built from 15 residues. In DNA form, the CDR3 reads TGTGCCAGCAGCCTAGACAGGAACCCTTCCTACGAGCAGTACTTC. It codes for CASSLDRNPSYEQYF.